The sequence of this TCR beta chain was determined in a study of T cell clones after liver transplantation. About the research overall: A pre-transplant mixed lymphocyte reaction with TCRbeta sequencing defined graft-donor-reactive clones followed in post-transplant blood. Graft-donor-reactive sequences were compared with third-party-reactive TCRbeta sequences from pre-transplant mixed lymphocyte reactions.

This clone was observed a few times. The CDR3 totals 17 residues. The V end was cut by 0 bases, the J end by 1 base, with 16 bases between. Germline loops: CDR1 MGHRA, CDR2 YSYEKL. Profiled with immunoSEQ multiplex PCR; TCRdb holds only in-frame clones, not every one. The sample yields some 110,000 clones, 80% to 85% seen once. The TCR comes from a human donor who received a liver transplant. The sequenced sample was CD4+ T cells from blood, obtained before liver transplant. The genes are TRBV4-1 and TRBJ2-7, with D unclear. The CDR3 DNA sequence: TGCGCCAGCAGCCAAGAGCCCCCCGGCCCCCTTTCCTACGAGCAGTACTTC. Amino acid sequence: CASSQEPPGPLSYEQYF.